The rows below give T cell receptor beta chains drawn from one sample of a study of tissue T cells after allogeneic stem cell transplantation. Clones were read by immunoSEQ multiplex PCR, and TCRdb kept only the in-frame ones, dropping some. The sample holds 3,500 to 4,500 clones, about 77% seen once. The sequencing used esophageal tissue, collected at autopsy. Source of these receptors: an older male patient with steroid-refractory graft-versus-host disease after an allogeneic stem cell transplant. Some of the T cells may derive from the graft donor. CDR3s include the opening cysteine and the closing phenylalanine or tryptophan. D genes are given only for firm matches. Not every row has a clone size; where given, it reads once, few, many or a size class.

v_gene: TRBV4-1; len: 17; d_gene: TRBD2; abundance: -; j_gene: TRBJ2-3; CDR3aa: CASSQVPGGGGQDTQYF; CDR3nt: TGCGCCAGCAGCCAGGTACCGGGGGGGGGCGGTCAAGATACGCAGTATTTT
v_gene: TRBV30; len: 14; d_gene: -; abundance: -; j_gene: TRBJ1-4; CDR3aa: CAWSIFGQRGELFF; CDR3nt: TGTGCCTGGAGTATTTTCGGACAAAGGGGTGAACTGTTTTTT
v_gene: TRBV28; len: 15; d_gene: -; abundance: -; j_gene: TRBJ1-4; CDR3aa: CASRPTGFGSEKLFF; CDR3nt: TGTGCCAGCAGACCCACAGGGTTTGGTTCTGAAAAACTGTTTTTT
v_gene: TRBV5-1; len: 15; d_gene: -; abundance: -; j_gene: TRBJ1-5; CDR3aa: CASSQGLYSNQPQHF; CDR3nt: TGCGCCAGCAGCCAGGGGCTTTATAGCAATCAGCCCCAGCATTTT
v_gene: TRBV11-2; len: 14; d_gene: -; abundance: -; j_gene: TRBJ2-7; CDR3aa: CASSGTSNVYEQYF; CDR3nt: TGTGCCAGCAGCGGTACTAGTAATGTCTACGAGCAGTACTTC
v_gene: TRBV5-1; len: 16; d_gene: -; abundance: -; j_gene: TRBJ1-1; CDR3aa: CASSLSATLLNTEAFF; CDR3nt: TGCGCCAGCAGCTTATCGGCAACCCTCTTGAACACTGAAGCTTTCTTT
v_gene: TRBV28; len: 13; d_gene: -; abundance: -; j_gene: TRBJ1-2; CDR3aa: CASSPDPGDGYTF; CDR3nt: TGTGCCAGCAGTCCGGACCCAGGGGACGGCTACACCTTC
v_gene: TRBV7-2; len: 15; d_gene: -; abundance: -; j_gene: TRBJ2-5; CDR3aa: CASTVGQGPQQTQYF; CDR3nt: TGTGCCAGCACGGTTGGACAAGGCCCTCAGCAGACCCAGTACTTC
v_gene: TRBV5-4; len: 13; d_gene: TRBD1; abundance: few; j_gene: TRBJ1-2; CDR3aa: CASSFGQESGYTF; CDR3nt: TGTGCCAGCAGCTTCGGACAGGAGTCTGGCTACACCTTC
v_gene: TRBV5-1; len: 17; d_gene: TRBD2; abundance: -; j_gene: TRBJ2-1; CDR3aa: CASSLSPSGGAKYEQFF; CDR3nt: TGCGCCAGCAGCTTGAGTCCTAGCGGGGGGGCTAAGTATGAGCAGTTCTTC
v_gene: TRBV4-1; len: 16; d_gene: -; abundance: -; j_gene: TRBJ1-5; CDR3aa: CASSHPPSGYDQPQHF; CDR3nt: TGCGCCAGCAGCCACCCTCCCTCAGGGTACGATCAGCCCCAGCATTTT
v_gene: TRBV19; len: 13; d_gene: -; abundance: -; j_gene: TRBJ1-5; CDR3aa: CASSPRASQPQHF; CDR3nt: TGTGCCAGTAGTCCCAGGGCGTCCCAGCCCCAGCATTTT
v_gene: TRBV9; len: 15; d_gene: -; abundance: -; j_gene: TRBJ2-3; CDR3aa: CASSLTITSTDTQYF; CDR3nt: TGTGCCAGCAGTCTTACAATAACAAGCACAGATACGCAGTATTTT
v_gene: TRBV7-9; len: 17; d_gene: -; abundance: -; j_gene: TRBJ1-2; CDR3aa: CASSWGDGYRSTGSYTF; CDR3nt: TGTGCCAGCAGCTGGGGGGACGGATACCGCTCTACAGGGAGCTACACCTTC
v_gene: TRBV4-3; len: 15; d_gene: -; abundance: -; j_gene: TRBJ2-2; CDR3aa: CASSPDRGGTGELFF; CDR3nt: TGCGCCAGCAGCCCAGATCGAGGGGGGACCGGGGAGCTGTTTTTT
v_gene: TRBV19; len: 18; d_gene: TRBD1; abundance: -; j_gene: TRBJ2-3; CDR3aa: CASSIDHLGLRGSDTQYF; CDR3nt: TGTGCCAGTAGTATAGATCATCTAGGACTCAGGGGGTCAGATACGCAGTATTTT
v_gene: TRBV1; len: 16; d_gene: -; abundance: -; j_gene: TRBJ2-3; CDR3aa: CTSSQDSGGPTDTQYF; CDR3nt: TGCACCAGCAGCCAAGATAGCGGGGGGCCAACAGATACGCAGTATTTT
v_gene: TRBV6-6; len: 14; d_gene: -; abundance: -; j_gene: TRBJ2-5; CDR3aa: CASSYSGRGETQYF; CDR3nt: TGTGCCAGCAGTTACTCGGGCAGGGGCGAGACCCAGTACTTC
v_gene: TRBV4-2; len: 16; d_gene: -; abundance: -; j_gene: TRBJ1-3; CDR3aa: CASSQDSLYSGNTIYF; CDR3nt: TGTGCCAGCAGCCAAGATTCGCTGTACTCTGGAAACACCATATATTTT
v_gene: TRBV28; len: 16; d_gene: -; abundance: once; j_gene: TRBJ2-4; CDR3aa: CASTDGVGRAKNIQYF; CDR3nt: TGTGCCAGCACCGATGGAGTAGGACGGGCCAAAAACATTCAGTACTTC
v_gene: TRBV6-5; len: 13; d_gene: -; abundance: -; j_gene: TRBJ1-1; CDR3aa: CASSSPYREEAFF; CDR3nt: TGTGCCAGCAGTTCACCTTACAGGGAGGAAGCTTTCTTT
v_gene: TRBV30; len: 15; d_gene: TRBD1; abundance: -; j_gene: TRBJ1-6; CDR3aa: CAWKFPDRDNSPLHF; CDR3nt: TGTGCCTGGAAGTTTCCGGACAGGGACAATTCACCCCTCCACTTT
v_gene: TRBV9; len: 14; d_gene: -; abundance: few; j_gene: TRBJ2-3; CDR3aa: CASSSRTGTDTQYF; CDR3nt: TGTGCCAGCAGCTCCAGGACTGGCACAGATACGCAGTATTTT
v_gene: TRBV18; len: 14; d_gene: -; abundance: -; j_gene: TRBJ2-1; CDR3aa: CASSPPAQAGWQFF; CDR3nt: TGTGCCAGCTCACCACCGGCGCAGGCAGGATGGCAGTTCTTC
v_gene: TRBV7-2; len: 16; d_gene: TRBD2; abundance: once; j_gene: TRBJ2-3; CDR3aa: CASSRTSGASTDTQYF; CDR3nt: TGTGCCAGCAGCCGGACTAGCGGGGCTAGCACAGATACGCAGTATTTT
v_gene: TRBV24-1; len: 14; d_gene: -; abundance: -; j_gene: TRBJ2-2; CDR3aa: CATRSLFGAGELFF; CDR3nt: TGTGCCACCAGATCACTCTTTGGGGCGGGGGAGCTGTTTTTT
v_gene: TRBV7-9; len: 13; d_gene: -; abundance: -; j_gene: TRBJ1-1; CDR3aa: CASSSSGTLRAFF; CDR3nt: TGTGCCAGCAGCTCCTCCGGGACGTTACGAGCTTTCTTT
v_gene: TRBV6-1; len: 15; d_gene: TRBD1; abundance: -; j_gene: TRBJ1-2; CDR3aa: CASSEEGSSRGGYTF; CDR3nt: TGTGCCAGCAGTGAAGAGGGTTCCAGCAGGGGGGGCTACACCTTC
v_gene: TRBV4-1; len: 13; d_gene: -; abundance: -; j_gene: TRBJ1-1; CDR3aa: CASRQGRNTEAFF; CDR3nt: TGCGCCAGCAGGCAGGGGCGGAACACTGAAGCTTTCTTT
v_gene: TRBV20-1; len: 17; d_gene: -; abundance: -; j_gene: TRBJ2-5; CDR3aa: CSASSGLGGGFQETQYF; CDR3nt: TGCAGTGCTAGTTCGGGCCTAGGGGGTGGTTTCCAAGAGACCCAGTACTTC
v_gene: TRBV5-1; len: 17; d_gene: -; abundance: -; j_gene: TRBJ2-1; CDR3aa: CASSPVASRRRYNEQFF; CDR3nt: TGCGCCAGCAGCCCAGTGGCCTCCCGTCGTCGCTACAATGAGCAGTTCTTC
v_gene: TRBV6-5; len: 15; d_gene: -; abundance: -; j_gene: TRBJ1-5; CDR3aa: CASSYSTVPNQPQHF; CDR3nt: TGTGCCAGCAGTTACTCGACAGTTCCTAATCAGCCCCAGCATTTT
v_gene: TRBV9; len: 15; d_gene: TRBD1; abundance: once; j_gene: TRBJ1-1; CDR3aa: CASSEGDRGNTEAFF; CDR3nt: TGTGCCAGCAGCGAGGGGGACAGGGGGAACACTGAAGCTTTCTTT
v_gene: TRBV13; len: 14; d_gene: -; abundance: -; j_gene: TRBJ2-7; CDR3aa: CARSDRGGGEEQYF; CDR3nt: TGTGCCCGCAGCGACCGAGGGGGGGGAGAGGAGCAGTACTTC
v_gene: TRBV5-1; len: 13; d_gene: -; abundance: -; j_gene: TRBJ1-2; CDR3aa: CASSLSGIYGYTF; CDR3nt: TGCGCCAGCAGCTTGTCAGGAATCTATGGCTACACCTTC
v_gene: TRBV28; len: 16; d_gene: TRBD1; abundance: -; j_gene: TRBJ2-5; CDR3aa: CASSRPGTGVQETQYF; CDR3nt: TGTGCCAGCAGTCGCCCCGGGACAGGGGTCCAAGAGACCCAGTACTTC
v_gene: TRBV19; len: 11; d_gene: -; abundance: -; j_gene: TRBJ2-1; CDR3aa: CASSMGLEEFF; CDR3nt: TGTGCCAGTAGTATGGGACTCGAGGAGTTCTTC
v_gene: TRBV5-4; len: 14; d_gene: -; abundance: -; j_gene: TRBJ1-2; CDR3aa: CASSLNRLNYGYTF; CDR3nt: TGTGCCAGCAGCTTGAACAGGCTTAACTATGGCTACACCTTC
v_gene: TRBV6-5; len: 12; d_gene: -; abundance: -; j_gene: TRBJ2-5; CDR3aa: CASRHRLETQYF; CDR3nt: TGTGCCAGCAGGCACAGGTTGGAGACCCAGTACTTC
v_gene: TRBV19; len: 14; d_gene: TRBD1; abundance: -; j_gene: TRBJ1-2; CDR3aa: CASSMGGQLIGYTF; CDR3nt: TGTGCCAGTAGTATGGGGGGACAGTTGATTGGCTACACCTTC
v_gene: TRBV7-9; len: 15; d_gene: TRBD2; abundance: -; j_gene: TRBJ2-1; CDR3aa: CASSLPLSSGNEQFF; CDR3nt: TGTGCCAGCAGCTTACCCCTGTCTAGCGGGAATGAGCAGTTCTTC
v_gene: TRBV10-3; len: 14; d_gene: -; abundance: few; j_gene: TRBJ2-3; CDR3aa: CAIRGDFYTDTQYF; CDR3nt: TGTGCCATCAGGGGGGACTTTTACACAGATACGCAGTATTTT
v_gene: TRBV19; len: 13; d_gene: -; abundance: -; j_gene: TRBJ1-1; CDR3aa: CASSEGRNTEAFF; CDR3nt: TGTGCCAGTTCTGAGGGAAGAAACACTGAAGCTTTCTTT
v_gene: TRBV11-2; len: 15; d_gene: -; abundance: once; j_gene: TRBJ1-1; CDR3aa: CATNPQGRLNTEAFF; CDR3nt: TGTGCCACCAACCCGCAAGGCAGGTTGAACACTGAAGCTTTCTTT
v_gene: TRBV27; len: 14; d_gene: -; abundance: -; j_gene: TRBJ1-5; CDR3aa: CASRGQFRNQPQHF; CDR3nt: TGTGCCAGCAGAGGACAGTTCCGGAATCAGCCCCAGCATTTT
v_gene: TRBV2; len: 13; d_gene: -; abundance: -; j_gene: TRBJ2-2; CDR3aa: CASSVGGAGELFF; CDR3nt: TGTGCCAGCAGTGTAGGAGGGGCCGGGGAGCTGTTTTTT
v_gene: TRBV19; len: 12; d_gene: -; abundance: once; j_gene: TRBJ1-1; CDR3aa: CASSSFGTEAFF; CDR3nt: TGTGCCAGTAGTTCCTTTGGCACTGAAGCTTTCTTT
v_gene: TRBV2; len: 12; d_gene: -; abundance: large; j_gene: TRBJ1-2; CDR3aa: CASATGEYGYTF; CDR3nt: TGTGCCTCAGCAACCGGGGAATATGGCTACACCTTC
v_gene: TRBV27; len: 15; d_gene: -; abundance: -; j_gene: TRBJ2-2; CDR3aa: CASRTLMGNTGELFF; CDR3nt: TGTGCCAGCAGAACCCTAATGGGGAACACCGGGGAGCTGTTTTTT
v_gene: TRBV7-9; len: 14; d_gene: TRBD1; abundance: -; j_gene: TRBJ1-2; CDR3aa: CASSLETGRYGYTF; CDR3nt: TGTGCCAGCAGCTTAGAGACAGGGCGCTATGGCTACACCTTC
v_gene: TRBV28; len: 13; d_gene: -; abundance: -; j_gene: TRBJ1-2; CDR3aa: CASKAWGLEGYTF; CDR3nt: TGTGCCAGCAAAGCGTGGGGGTTAGAAGGCTACACCTTC
v_gene: TRBV6-5; len: 15; d_gene: TRBD1; abundance: -; j_gene: TRBJ1-4; CDR3aa: CASGGPGQANEKLFF; CDR3nt: TGTGCCAGCGGCGGGCCGGGACAGGCTAATGAAAAACTGTTTTTT
v_gene: TRBV5-1; len: 12; d_gene: -; abundance: -; j_gene: TRBJ2-3; CDR3aa: CASSFDFDTQYF; CDR3nt: TGCGCCAGCAGCTTTGACTTCGATACGCAGTATTTT